This T cell receptor (beta chain) was identified during a study of T cell responses to AZD1222 COVID-19 vaccine. The repertoire was sequenced with immunoSEQ multiplex PCR; TCRdb's copy has only in-frame clones and lacks some. This table has roughly 100,000 clones, roughly 82% appearing once. Points on this clone: Antigen: not known.

Study-level findings and limits: Clonal diversity may have been underestimated, and the donors were mostly white British, with more females than males. Spike-specific TCR breadth and depth grew following two AZD1222 doses.

The clonotype comes from an adult in good health. The sample here was peripheral blood, taken on day 0 of AZD1222 vaccination.

The CDR3 region has the DNA TGCGCCAGCAGCCAAGGACTAGCGGGGCCCTACGAGCAGTACTTC. It is translated as CASSQGLAGPYEQYF. The V gene is TRBV4-1, the J gene TRBJ2-7; 11 positions agree with TRBD2. Germline V gene sequence: CDR1 MGHRA, CDR2 YSYEKL. V shed 1 base and J 2 bases; nucleotides not matched to a gene: 1. The CDR3 spans 15 residues.